A single sample gave rise to the 13 T cell receptor beta chains below, sequenced in a study of blood T cell repertoires in COVID-19. Using immunoSEQ multiplex PCR, the repertoire was profiled, and TCRdb retains in-frame clones only, with some absent. The data contain around 120,000 clones, more than 75% of them seen just once; the ten biggest clones take up 2% to 2.5%. The sequencing input was peripheral blood. Receptor source: a human donor in a cohort sampled during active COVID-19.

The gene calls are TRBV30 and TRBJ1-2; D not resolved. Germline-derived CDR1 and CDR2 are GTSNPN and SVGIG (reference sequence). The CDR3 consists of 12 residues. Trimming removed 3 bases at V and 7 bases at J, with 12 bases between. CDR3 sequence reads: CAWRPGSFGYTF. Here the CDR3 DNA reads TGTGCCTGGAGGCCGGGGAGTTTTGGCTACACCTTC.

The rearrangement joins TRBV9 to TRBJ2-1; the match to TRBD2 covers 12 bases. V trimming: 0 bases; J trimming: 4 bases; junction bases outside the gene matches: 11. This CDR3 is 19 amino acids long. The germline V gene has CDR1 SGDLS and CDR2 YYNGEE. The CDR3 protein is CASSVDTSGRPLRYNEQFF. The CDR3 DNA reads TGTGCCAGCAGCGTAGATACTAGCGGGAGGCCCCTCAGGTACAATGAGCAGTTCTTC. Complete variable domain (other parts from reference TRBV9 and TRBJ2-1): DSGVTQTPKHLITATGQRVTLRCSPRSGDLSVYWYQQSLDQGLQFLIQYYNGEERAKGNILERFSAQQFPDLHSELNLSSLELGDSALYFCASSVDTSGRPLRYNEQFFGPGTRLTVL.

This chain connects TRBV6-2 or TRBV6-3 to TRBJ1-2, with 10 bases aligning to TRBD1. Germline assignment: CDR1 MNHEY and CDR2 SVGEGT. The V gene end was trimmed by 0 bases and the J gene end by 7 bases; junction bases not matched to a gene: 2. The CDR3 is 14 residues long. The CDR3 DNA reads TGTGCCAGCAGTTACTCGACAGGGGGCTTTGGCTACACCTTC. As protein: CASSYSTGGFGYTF.

The V and J genes are TRBV27 and TRBJ2-2; perhaps TRBD2 as D (6 bases). There are 17 residues in the CDR3. The germline V gene encodes CDR1 MNHEY and CDR2 SMNVEV (reference sequence). V gave up 4 bases and J gave up 2 bases, with 17 bases separating them. The CDR3 DNA is TGTGCCAGCAGTTCCATGGAGGGGCTAGACAACACCGGGGAGCTGTTTTTT. This gives the protein CASSSMEGLDNTGELFF.

This chain links TRBV4-3 with TRBJ2-5, with D perhaps TRBD1 (6 bases). CDR1 and CDR2 from the germline V gene are LGHNA and YSLEER. The CDR3 spans 15 residues. The V and J ends lost 1 base and 0 bases respectively, with 9 bases between them. This CDR3 is CASSQGQGYQETQYF. The CDR3 DNA is TGCGCCAGCAGCCAAGGGCAGGGGTACCAAGAGACCCAGTACTTC.

This rearrangement joins TRBV5-1 to TRBJ2-7; 7 bases line up with TRBD1. CDR3 length: 17 residues. The J segment lost 6 bases and the V segment lost 0 bases, leaving 15 bases of the junction unmatched. Germline lookup yields CDR1 SGHRS and CDR2 YFSETQ. Here the CDR3 DNA reads TGCGCCAGCAGCTTGGACAGGGGCGCCTCAGGGGTAGGCGAGCAGTACTTC. Its protein product is CASSLDRGASGVGEQYF.

The chain links TRBV7-3 to TRBJ2-1, with 9 bases lining up with TRBD1. This CDR3 has 14 amino acids. CDR1 and CDR2 from the germline V gene are SGHTA and FQGTGA. With 4 bases clipped from V and 8 bases from J, the junction kept 6 bases outside the gene matches. CDR3 in DNA: TGTGCCAGCAGCTCCCGGACAGGGGTCGATGAGCAGTTCTTC. It translates to CASSSRTGVDEQFF. Full variable domain (missing parts from reference TRBV7-3 and TRBJ2-1): GAGVSQTPSNKVTEKGKYVELRCDPISGHTALYWYRQSLGQGPEFLIYFQGTGAADDSGLPNDRFFAVRPEGSVSTLKIQRTERGDSAVYLCASSSRTGVDEQFFGPGTRLTVL.

The chain links TRBV7-2 to TRBJ1-4; the match to TRBD1 covers 10 bases. Trimming cost V 5 bases and J 0 bases; bases outside gene matches: 6. Germline lookup yields CDR1 SGHTA and CDR2 FQGNSA. The CDR3 spans 17 residues. The CDR3 bases are TGTGCCAGCAGCCCCCGGACAGGGGGTGCAACTAATGAAAAACTGTTTTTT. It translates to CASSPRTGGATNEKLFF.

The chain links TRBV4-2 to TRBJ2-5, with a possible D match to TRBD2 (6 bases). V gave up 0 bases and J gave up 5 bases, with 13 bases separating them. Germline lookup yields CDR1 LGHNA and CDR2 YNFKEQ. The CDR3 spans 15 residues. CDR3 in amino acids: CASSQEYGSSETQYF. The CDR3 nucleotides are TGTGCCAGCAGCCAAGAATACGGGAGTAGCGAGACCCAGTACTTC.

The chain combines TRBV9 with TRBJ2-7; a possible D gene is TRBD1 (5 bases). CDR3 length: 14 residues. In germline, CDR1 is SGDLS, CDR2 YYNGEE. Trimming removed 5 bases from V and 0 bases from J, with 12 bases in between. The CDR3 bases are TGTGCCAGCAGTCAGGGTCTCAGCTCCTACGAGCAGTACTTC. It encodes CASSQGLSSYEQYF.

This chain connects TRBV6-5 to TRBJ2-3; TRBD2 aligns across 9 bases. The germline V gene has CDR1 MNHEY and CDR2 SVGAGI. The CDR3 sequence is 15 residues long. After removal of 6 bases from V and 4 bases from J, the junction contained 8 bases not matched to a gene. The CDR3 bases are TGTGCCAGCAGGAGCCTCGCGGGGGGGCCAGATACGCAGTATTTT. Translation: CASRSLAGGPDTQYF.

In this sample, this clone turned up a few times. The V and J genes are TRBV2 and TRBJ2-7; D remains unclear. This CDR3 spans 13 amino acids. The germline V gene encodes CDR1 SNHLY and CDR2 FYNNEI. Deletions cut 5 bases from V and 0 bases from J, with 8 bases between. Here the CDR3 reads CASSPLPSYEQYF. CDR3 coding DNA: TGTGCCAGCAGTCCACTTCCCTCCTACGAGCAGTACTTC.

The chain combines TRBV11-2 with TRBJ1-4, with TRBD1 matching over 7 bases. This CDR3 region has 16 residues. V was clipped by 1 base and J by 2 bases; unmatched bases: 4. CDR1 is SGHAT and CDR2 is FQNNGV in the germline V gene. Here the CDR3 reads CASSLVPGQTNEKLFF. The DNA for the CDR3 is TGTGCCAGCAGCTTAGTTCCGGGACAGACTAATGAAAAACTGTTTTTT.